These 14 T cell receptor beta chains were sequenced from one sample in a study of T cells expressing NK-cell markers. TCRdb reprocessed the 5' RACE reads and stores each CDR3 protein as one record, lacking DNA. The sample table includes over 350,000 distinct CDR3 sequences. Sequencing used blood T cells: a sorted CD56 or NKG2C T cell subset, CD4+ or CD8+ T cells, or bulk PBMC T cells (not recorded which). These receptors all stem from a woman in her forties or fifties in good health.

The chain is built from TRBV5-1 and TRBJ2-1; TCRdb designates TRBD1, a call that cannot be tested without DNA. Per the germline V gene, CDR1 is SGHRS and CDR2 is YFSETQ. The CDR3 extends over 17 amino acids. The CDR3 sequence is CASSLFPGTVSYNEQFF.

The gene calls are TRBV5-6 and TRBJ2-7; the D call of TRBD2 rests on TCRdb alone, since no DNA is present to check it. CDR3 length equals 15 residues. The V gene's germline CDR1 is SGHDT and CDR2 YYEEEE. The CDR3: CASSRWKGSYYEQYF.

The CDR3: CASSSVASGSSKWNEQFF. The chain couples TRBV5-1 to TRBJ2-1; TCRdb lists TRBD2, though no DNA is available to test this call. CDR1 SGHRS and CDR2 YFSETQ come from the germline V gene. CDR3 length: 18 amino acids.

V and J are TRBV21-1 and TRBJ2-1. TRBV21-1 is a listed pseudogene. The CDR3 extends over 13 amino acids. CDR3: CASSKGWGNEQFF.

The chain employs TRBV3-1 and TRBJ2-1. CDR3 length equals 14 residues. CDR1 is LGHDT, CDR2 YNNKEL, per germline (reference sequence). CDR3 residues: CASSDQTKTSEQFF.

The chain carries TRBV20-1 and TRBJ2-5; TCRdb designates TRBD2, a call that cannot be tested without DNA. This CDR3 contains 16 residues. Per the germline V gene, CDR1 is DFQATT and CDR2 is SNEGSKA (reference sequence). The CDR3 region is CSASDIRAERAETQYF.

The chain links TRBV18 to TRBJ2-1; the TCRdb call, TRBD1, lacks DNA for checking. Germline values: CDR1 KGHSH, CDR2 LQKENI. The CDR3 runs 13 residues. The CDR3 sequence: CASSPPPGNEQFF.

The V and J genes are TRBV3-1 and TRBJ2-1; TCRdb's D call of TRBD2 is untestable without DNA. Germline assignment: CDR1 LGHDT and CDR2 YNNKEL (reference sequence). The CDR3 totals 16 residues. CDR3 in amino acids: CASRGLAGGVYNEQFF.

The V and J genes are TRBV6-4 and TRBJ2-1; the TCRdb D gene call, TRBD1, has no DNA to confirm it. The length of the CDR3 is 14 residues. Germline-derived CDR1 and CDR2 are MRHNA and SNTAGT. Here the CDR3 reads CASSATGAYNEQFF.

This rearrangement joins TRBV5-1 to TRBJ1-1. Germline CDR1 and CDR2: SGHRS and YFSETQ. This CDR3 region has 16 residues. The CDR3 region is CASSSSLSQRYTEAFF.

The V and J genes are TRBV20-1 and TRBJ2-4; lacking DNA, the TRBD2 call made by TCRdb goes unchecked. CDR3 length equals 14 residues. The germline V gene encodes CDR1 DFQATT and CDR2 SNEGSKA (reference sequence). The CDR3 here is CSARGLAVKNIQYF.

The chain is built from TRBV11-2 and TRBJ2-5. The CDR3 is 14 residues long. Germline CDR1 is SGHAT and CDR2 is FQNNGV. CDR3 sequence: CASSLGPATLAQYF.

The chain combines TRBV5-6 with TRBJ2-7. Germline CDR1 and CDR2: SGHDT and YYEEEE. CDR3 length: 12 amino acids. This CDR3 is CASSLSDLEQYF.

The chain has TRBV15 and TRBJ2-1; the D gene TCRdb calls, TRBD1, cannot be checked with no DNA. In germline, CDR1 is LNHNV, CDR2 YYDKDF (reference sequence). The CDR3 covers 15 residues. CDR3: CATRDTGTVYNEQFF.